The subject of this entry is one T cell receptor beta chain. Its antigen remains unidentified. V lost 1 base and J lost 2, with 5 bases in between. CDR1 is SEHNR, CDR2 FQNEAQ, per germline (reference sequence). The CDR3 runs to 13 residues. Profiling relied on immunoSEQ multiplex PCR, and the TCRdb table lists in-frame clones only, not all of them. The sample lists about 220,000 clones, 85% to 95% occurring once. The data stem from a study of cytomegalovirus exposure and HLA in healthy donors. The wider study: The 100 to 150 validation repertoires matched the 650 to 850 first-cohort repertoires in platform, a later analysis reported. Whole-study results and caveats: In vitro confirmation showed three CMV-associated chains to be CMV antigen specific. Most TCR sequences were rare, but some public TCRs occurred in many donors.

The sequencing input was PBMCs. This receptor was identified in a young woman in good health and CMV-seronegative. J is TRBJ2-5 and V is TRBV7-9, with D uncertain. DNA of the CDR3: TGTGCCAGCAGCTTAGACATACAAGAGACCCAGTACTTC. It codes for CASSLDIQETQYF. The full variable domain, in which reference TRBV7-9 and TRBJ2-5 provide the parts outside the CDR3, is DTGVSQNPRHKITKRGQNVTFRCDPISEHNRLYWYRQTLGQGPEFLTYFQNEAQLEKSRLLSDRFSAERPKGSFSTLEIQRTEQGDSAMYLCASSLDIQETQYFGPGTRLLVL.